This entry describes one T cell receptor (beta chain). The record originates from a study of siplizumab effects on memory and regulatory T cells. About 10^5 TCR templates were measured in each sample. Repertoires were generated with immunoSEQ multiplex PCR, while TCRdb's copy carries only in-frame clones and drops some. The sample consists of about 100,000 clones, about 94% of them appearing once. V lost 2 bases to trimming and J lost 1 base, with 5 bases between them. The CDR3 is 13 amino acids. Looked up from germline, CDR1 is MNHEY and CDR2 is SVGAGI. The material sequenced was non-Treg CD4+ T cells sorted from blood. This receptor was obtained from a human donor in good health. The gene calls are TRBV6-5 and TRBJ2-5; D call uncertain. The CDR3 here is CASSYLLQETQYF. As DNA, the CDR3 is TGTGCCAGCAGTTACCTCCTCCAAGAGACCCAGTACTTC.